The sequence of this T cell receptor beta chain was determined in a study of blood T cell repertoires in COVID-19. Study in general: Both acute and convalescent COVID-19 samples were obtained from the United States, Italy and Spain. Sources were T cells, B-cell-depleted T cells, or PBMCs; the material itself was cDNA or gDNA.

In the source study's methods: Reference gene primer amplification gave estimated nucleated cell counts. Assay used: immunoSEQ multiplex PCR; TCRdb lists only in-frame clones, some missing. That table furnishes V, J and clone size, whereas the DNA furnished D and trimming. The sample contains 150,000 or so clones, about 88% of which appear only once. With 3 bases clipped from V and 8 bases from J, the junction kept 4 bases outside the gene matches. The CDR3 has 13 residues. Looked up from germline, CDR1 is LNHDA and CDR2 is SQIVND (reference sequence). The origin of this receptor is a man between 18 and 29 years old with acute or convalescent COVID-19. The specimen was peripheral blood. This chain connects TRBV19 to TRBJ1-1, with 9 bases aligning to TRBD1. The CDR3 spells CASSIVGQGEAFF. CDR3 sequence (DNA): TGTGCCAGTAGTATCGTCGGACAGGGGGAAGCTTTCTTT.